One TCR beta chain is described in this entry. The antigen remains unidentified. The data stem from a study of lymphopenia after photon versus proton radiotherapy. Here immunoSEQ multiplex PCR was the method, and the copy in TCRdb shows in-frame clones only, minus some. The sample comprises 45,000 to 65,000 clones, 80% to 95% of which are singletons, and under 20% rests with the top ten. Regarding the study as a whole: Larger post-nadir TCR diversity loss correlated inversely with survival in deceased patients. Better survival with proton therapy was suggested as possible, not demonstrated. Under photons, naive T cells and diversity fell while effector/memory populations rose. Oligoclonal CD8+ Temra expansion after nadir drove photon patients' diversity drop.

Germline loops: CDR1 SGHRS, CDR2 YFSETQ. CDR3 length equals 14 residues. Trimming removed 0 bases from V and 4 bases from J, with 11 bases in between. The sequence was obtained from a woman aged 40 to 55 with cholangiocarcinoma. The sample consisted of peripheral blood, taken from a patient treated with photon-based radiotherapy. The J gene is TRBJ2-7, the V gene TRBV5-1; possibly TRBD1 for D (5 bases). The CDR3: CASSLEGQIYEQYF. The CDR3 bases are TGCGCCAGCAGCTTGGAGGGGCAGATTTACGAGCAGTACTTC.